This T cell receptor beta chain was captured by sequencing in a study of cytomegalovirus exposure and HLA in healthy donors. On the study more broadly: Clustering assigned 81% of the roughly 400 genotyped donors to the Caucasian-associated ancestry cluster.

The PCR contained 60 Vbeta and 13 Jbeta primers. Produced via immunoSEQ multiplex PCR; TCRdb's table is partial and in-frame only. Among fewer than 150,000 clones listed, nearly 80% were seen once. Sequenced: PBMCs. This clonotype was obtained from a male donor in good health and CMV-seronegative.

This CDR3 reads CASSLYGSGPSGYTF. DNA of the CDR3: TGTGCCAGCAGCTTGTACGGTTCAGGGCCGAGTGGCTACACCTTC. The chain uses TRBV5-4 and TRBJ1-2, with D perhaps matching TRBD1 (5 bases). CDR1 is SGHNT, CDR2 YYREEE, per germline (reference sequence). V gave up 1 base and J gave up 7 bases, with 17 bases separating them. CDR3 length: 15 residues. Variable domain in full (rest from reference TRBV5-4 and TRBJ1-2): ETGVTQSPTHLIKTRGQQVTLRCSSQSGHNTVSWYQQALGQGPQFIFQYYREEENGRGNFPPRFSGLQFPNYSSELNVNALELDDSALYLCASSLYGSGPSGYTFGSGTRLTVV.